This T cell receptor (beta chain) emerged from a study of T-cell memory formation after mild COVID-19. There are a few counts of this clonotype. TCRdb recomputed calls from the 5' RACE reads with MiXCR, one row per CDR3 protein. Of 400,000 to 450,000 distinct CDR3 sequences in the sample, about 20% are singletons; the top ten hold roughly 21%. Trimming cost V 3 bases and J 2 bases; bases outside gene matches: 3. The V gene's germline CDR1 is SGHRS and CDR2 YFSETQ. The CDR3 runs 14 residues. This sequence was found in a man aged 18 to 35 who had mild COVID-19 (a few samples of this study predate the infection). Cell type and time point are not known. Sequenced: PBMCs or a T cell subset sorted from them (not recorded which). V and J are TRBV5-1 and TRBJ2-3; 7 bases are a match to TRBD2. The chain's CDR3 is CASSYLAVTDTQYF. CDR3 nucleotide sequence: TGCGCCAGCAGCTACCTAGCGGTCACAGATACGCAGTATTTT. The full variable domain, with the rest looked up from reference TRBV5-1 and TRBJ2-3, is KAGVTQTPRYLIKTRGQQVTLSCSPISGHRSVSWYQQTPGQGLQFLFEYFSETQRNKGNFPGRFSGRQFSNSRSEMNVSTLELGDSALYLCASSYLAVTDTQYFGPGTRLTVL.